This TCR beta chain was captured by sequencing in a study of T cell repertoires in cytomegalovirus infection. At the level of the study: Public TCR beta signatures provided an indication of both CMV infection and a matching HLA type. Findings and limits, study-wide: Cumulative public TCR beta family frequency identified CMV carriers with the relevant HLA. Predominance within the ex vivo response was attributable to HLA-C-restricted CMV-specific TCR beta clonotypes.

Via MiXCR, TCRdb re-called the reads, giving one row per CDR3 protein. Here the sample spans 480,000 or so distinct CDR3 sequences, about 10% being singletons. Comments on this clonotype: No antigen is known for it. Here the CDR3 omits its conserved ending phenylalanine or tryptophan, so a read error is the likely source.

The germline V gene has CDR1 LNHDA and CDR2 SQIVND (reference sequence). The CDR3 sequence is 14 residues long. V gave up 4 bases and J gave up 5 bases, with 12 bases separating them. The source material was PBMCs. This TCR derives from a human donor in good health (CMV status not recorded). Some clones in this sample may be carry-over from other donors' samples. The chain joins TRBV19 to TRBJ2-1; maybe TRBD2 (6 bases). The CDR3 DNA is TGTGCCAGTAGTACTGGACTAAATAACAATGAGCAGTTCTGC. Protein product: CASSTGLNNNEQFC.